Below are 21 T cell receptor beta chains sequenced from a single sample in a study of blood T cell repertoires in COVID-19. Clones were sequenced by immunoSEQ multiplex PCR, and TCRdb holds only the in-frame ones, with some missing. This sample has more than 200,000 clones, with 84% found just once. The material sequenced was PBMCs or T cells enriched from blood (not recorded which). These TCRs come from a man aged 55 to 69 who had recovered from COVID-19.

The chain is built from TRBV4-3 and TRBJ2-1; 11 nucleotides align to TRBD2. The length of the CDR3 is 18 residues. Germline trimming cut 2 bases from V and 0 bases from J; bases unmatched to any gene: 6. Germline loops: CDR1 LGHNA, CDR2 YSLEER. The CDR3 is CASSQQTSGASSYNEQFF. In nucleotides, the CDR3 is TGCGCCAGCAGCCAACAGACTAGCGGGGCTAGCTCCTACAATGAGCAGTTCTTC.

The V and J genes are TRBV6-6 and TRBJ1-3; TRBD1 agrees at 10 bases. From germline, CDR1 is MNHNY and CDR2 SVGAGI (reference sequence). CDR3 length equals 16 residues. V trimming: 6 bases; J trimming: 2 bases; junction bases outside the gene matches: 7. CDR3 sequence: CASSRSGTGAGNTIYF. The DNA of the CDR3 is TGTGCCAGCAGCCGTTCCGGGACAGGGGCTGGAAACACCATATATTTT.

The genes are TRBV15 and TRBJ2-1; 7 positions match TRBD2. From germline, CDR1 is LNHNV and CDR2 YYDKDF (reference sequence). J lost 12 bases, V lost 4 bases, and 6 bases had no gene match. The CDR3 length is 12 residues. DNA for the CDR3: TGTGCCACCAGCACCCCGGGGAGGGGGCAGTTCTTC. It codes for CATSTPGRGQFF.

V usage is TRBV5-4 and J usage is TRBJ2-5; TRBD2 agrees at 9 bases. The CDR3 totals 15 residues. The germline V gene has CDR1 SGHNT and CDR2 YYREEE (reference sequence). J lost 7 bases, V lost 4 bases, and 11 bases had no gene match. CDR3 region: CASSQEPAGGLTQYF. Here the CDR3 DNA reads TGTGCCAGCAGCCAAGAACCGGCGGGGGGGTTGACCCAGTACTTC.

The genes are TRBV2 and TRBJ2-1; TRBD1 matches 8 bases. CDR3 length: 14 amino acids. Germline trimming cut 4 bases from V and 7 bases from J; bases unmatched to any gene: 6. Germline assignment: CDR1 SNHLY and CDR2 FYNNEI. CDR3 in amino acids: CASSVQGVGNEQFF. CDR3 coding DNA: TGTGCCAGCAGTGTACAGGGGGTGGGTAATGAGCAGTTCTTC.

The chain employs TRBV10-3 and TRBJ1-3; no firm D call. Germline CDR1 is ENHRY and CDR2 is SYGVKD. The V end was cut by 3 bases, the J end by 2 bases, with 2 bases between. The CDR3 has 12 residues. The DNA for the CDR3 is TGTGCCATCAGTGACACTGGAAACACCATATATTTT. Protein sequence: CAISDTGNTIYF.

The chain combines TRBV12-3 or TRBV12-4 with TRBJ1-3; perhaps TRBD1 as D (6 bases). CDR3 length: 13 amino acids. V was shortened by 3 bases and J by 7 bases, with 10 bases between the two germline ends. CDR3 coding DNA: TGTGCCAGCAGTTTCGGCCAGGGGAACACCATATATTTT. As protein: CASSFGQGNTIYF.

The CDR3 DNA reads TGTGCCAGCAGTCCCCATGGGCCGCTCCCTGAAGCTTTCTTT. This translates into CASSPHGPLPEAFF. The chain uses TRBV27 and TRBJ1-1; D not certain. V was shortened by 5 bases and J by 6 bases, with 16 bases between the two germline ends. The CDR3 is made up of 14 amino acids. In germline, CDR1 is MNHEY, CDR2 SMNVEV (reference sequence).

The CDR3 sequence: CASSQGPGGYEQYF. CDR3 coding DNA: TGCGCCAGCAGCCAAGGTCCAGGGGGCTACGAGCAGTACTTC. V gene TRBV4-1 combines with J gene TRBJ2-7; TRBD1 aligns across 7 bases. V lost 1 base to trimming and J lost 3 bases; unmatched junction nucleotides: 3. Per germline, CDR1 MGHRA and CDR2 YSYEKL. The CDR3 runs to 14 residues.

The chain combines TRBV24-1 with TRBJ2-7; perhaps TRBD2 as D (5 bases). V was cut by 12 bases and J by 0 bases, with 11 bases left in between. Germline V gene lookup returns CDR1 KGHDR and CDR2 SFDVKD. The CDR3 is made up of 12 amino acids. CDR3: CAAGRDSYEQYF. CDR3 bases: TGTGCCGCCGGCCGGGACTCCTACGAGCAGTACTTC.

J is TRBJ1-2 and V is TRBV2; 8 positions agree with TRBD1. J lost 6 bases, V lost 1 base, and 4 bases had no gene match. The CDR3 extends over 14 amino acids. In germline, CDR1 is SNHLY, CDR2 FYNNEI. The CDR3 spells CASSEGQGRDGYTF. In DNA form, the CDR3 reads TGTGCCAGCAGTGAAGGACAGGGGAGGGATGGCTACACCTTC.

The V gene is TRBV18, the J gene TRBJ2-3, with 8 bases lining up with TRBD1. The J segment lost 4 bases and the V segment lost 3 bases, leaving 3 bases of the junction unmatched. This CDR3 has 14 residues. The germline V gene has CDR1 KGHSH and CDR2 LQKENI. CDR3: CASSPRTGSDTQYF. CDR3 nucleotides: TGTGCCAGCTCACCGAGGACAGGGTCAGATACGCAGTATTTT.

This clone was counted only a few times. V usage is TRBV10-3 and J usage is TRBJ1-1; D ambiguous. This CDR3 has 14 amino acids. V shed 1 base and J shed 1 base, with 7 bases lying between them. The V gene's germline CDR1 is ENHRY and CDR2 SYGVKD. DNA of the CDR3: TGTGCCATCAGTGAGTACCAGGAGAACACTGAAGCTTTCTTT. Translated: CAISEYQENTEAFF.

This chain joins TRBV11-3 and TRBJ2-3; no firm D call. Germline values: CDR1 SGHNT, CDR2 YENEEA. The CDR3 contains 15 residues. Trimming shortened V by 2 bases and J by 2 bases, and 11 bases separated the two germline ends. Here the CDR3 reads CASSLSGLLTDTQYF. Here the CDR3 DNA reads TGTGCCAGCAGCTTAAGTGGTTTACTCACAGATACGCAGTATTTT.

This chain links TRBV7-9 with TRBJ2-5; D remains ambiguous. This CDR3 is 14 amino acids long. V lost 5 bases, J lost 2 bases, and 12 bases lay in between. Per the germline V gene, CDR1 is SEHNR and CDR2 is FQNEAQ (reference sequence). CDR3 nucleotides: TGTGCCAGCAGCGCCAGACTGACTCAAGAGACCCAGTACTTC. This encodes CASSARLTQETQYF. The full variable domain, rest sourced from reference TRBV7-9 and TRBJ2-5, is DTGVSQNPRHKITKRGQNVTFRCDPISEHNRLYWYRQTLGQGPEFLTYFQNEAQLEKSRLLSDRFSAERPKGSFSTLEIQRTEQGDSAMYLCASSARLTQETQYFGPGTRLLVL.

The chain employs TRBV7-8 and TRBJ1-5; 8 bases map to TRBD1. Germline CDR1 reads SGHVS; CDR2 reads FQNEAQ. The CDR3 length is 17 residues. V was clipped by 5 bases and J by 0 bases; unmatched bases: 9. The DNA for the CDR3 is TGTGCCAGCAGCCGATGGGCAGGGGGCAATAGCAATCAGCCCCAGCATTTT. Translation gives CASSRWAGGNSNQPQHF.

This clone showed up just once. J is TRBJ2-1 and V is TRBV3-1 (or the pseudogene TRBV3-2); 14 nucleotides match TRBD2. Germline-derived CDR1 and CDR2 are LGHDT and YNNKEL (reference sequence). The CDR3 consists of 18 residues. V trimming: 4 bases; J trimming: 6 bases; junction bases outside the gene matches: 11. CDR3 loop: CASSLPTSGGGYPNEQFF. The CDR3, as DNA: TGTGCCAGCAGCCTTCCGACTAGCGGGGGGGGCTACCCCAATGAGCAGTTCTTC.

This chain connects TRBV5-1 to TRBJ2-3; 12 bases map to TRBD2. Losses at the gene ends were 4 bases for V and 2 bases for J; bases not matched to a gene: 5. This CDR3 is 16 amino acids long. Germline lookup yields CDR1 SGHRS and CDR2 YFSETQ. The CDR3 region is CASSTSGGLLTDTQYF. CDR3 DNA: TGCGCCAGCAGCACTAGCGGGGGGCTACTCACAGATACGCAGTATTTT.

The chain couples TRBV10-3 to TRBJ1-2; the D is unclear. Trimming removed 6 bases at V and 8 bases at J, with 16 bases between. Germline assignment: CDR1 ENHRY and CDR2 SYGVKD. This CDR3 is 13 amino acids long. CDR3: CAISATEPGGYTF. CDR3 coding DNA: TGTGCCATCAGCGCCACAGAGCCTGGCGGCTACACCTTC.

CDR3 in DNA: TGTGCCAGTAGTATTTCCGGGGGGTCATACTCTGGAAACACCATATATTTT. It translates to CASSISGGSYSGNTIYF. The rearrangement uses TRBV19 and TRBJ1-3, with D maybe TRBD1 (5 bases). Per the germline V gene, CDR1 is LNHDA and CDR2 is SQIVND (reference sequence). The CDR3 runs 17 residues. Trimming left V 3 bases short and J 0 bases short, with 15 bases between.

Worth noting for this clone: Other DNA sequences in this sample translate to the same CDR3. The rearrangement joins TRBV5-1 to TRBJ2-3, with TRBD2 identical over 11 bases. The CDR3 runs to 15 residues. V shed 3 bases, J shed 3 bases, and the junction held 3 bases outside the gene matches. Looked up from germline, CDR1 is SGHRS and CDR2 is YFSETQ. The CDR3 here is CASSSLAGGTDTQYF. For the CDR3, the DNA is TGCGCCAGCAGCTCCCTAGCGGGGGGTACAGATACGCAGTATTTT.